A single sample gave rise to the 30 T cell receptor beta chains below, sequenced in a study of identical twins. TCRdb reprocessed the 5' RACE reads with MiXCR, giving one entry per CDR3 protein. Of 1.5 million to 2 million distinct CDR3 sequences in the sample, about 31% were seen once. The sample was cord blood. The receptors shown here come from a newborn girl in good health.

This clonotype has a handful of counts. CDR3 DNA sequence: TGTGCCAGCAGTTTACCCGCTAGCGGGGGGCAAGATGAGCAGTTCTTC. The encoded protein is CASSLPASGGQDEQFF. The genes are TRBV28 and TRBJ2-1; 11 positions match TRBD2. This CDR3 has 16 residues. Germline CDR1 reads MDHEN; CDR2 reads SYDVKM. V lost 2 bases and J lost 8; bases outside the gene matches: 8.

As concerns this clonotype: A much larger clone sits a single nucleotide away, making a read error possible. The V gene is TRBV3-1, the J gene TRBJ1-5; 10 bases align to TRBD1. The CDR3 is made up of 13 amino acids. The germline gives CDR1 LGHDT, CDR2 YNNKEL (reference sequence). The CDR3 loop reads CASRGTGDQPRHF. The DNA of the CDR3 is TGTGCCAGCAGGGGGACAGGGGATCAGCCCCGGCATTTT.

This clonotype was detected a few times. V is TRBV6-2 or TRBV6-3 and J is TRBJ1-5; no reliable D call. The germline gives CDR1 MNHEY, CDR2 SVGEGT. The V end lost 2 bases, the J end lost 6 bases, and 14 bases lay between the germline ends. The CDR3 loop spans 15 amino acids. The CDR3 DNA is TGTGCCAGCAGTTACCTCACCCCCCCAATTCAGCCCCAGCATTTT. Encoded protein: CASSYLTPPIQPQHF.

The chain joins TRBV11-1 to TRBJ2-2; a weak D match, TRBD2 (6 bases). V was clipped by 5 bases and J by 7 bases, with 8 bases between them. CDR3 length: 12 residues. Germline CDR1 SGHAT, CDR2 FQDESV (reference sequence). The CDR3 DNA is TGTGCCAGCAGCGGTAGCGGCGGGGAGCTGTTTTTT. It encodes CASSGSGGELFF.

This clonotype was picked up a small number of times. The chain recombines TRBV7-6 with TRBJ2-7; 7 bases match TRBD1. With V trimmed by 5 bases and J by 5 bases, 9 bases remained unmatched. The CDR3 contains 14 residues. The germline gives CDR1 SGHVS, CDR2 FNYEAQ. CDR3: CASSPGTAGHEQYF. The CDR3 region has the DNA TGTGCCAGCAGCCCTGGGACAGCTGGGCACGAGCAGTACTTC.

A note on this clonotype: The junction differs from germline at one of its ends, possibly a read error. The genes are TRBV20-1 and TRBJ1-5, with D unresolved. Germline assignment: CDR1 DFQATT and CDR2 SNEGSKA (reference sequence). The CDR3 loop spans 13 amino acids. The CDR3 loop reads CGARDYGNQPQHF. The DNA of the CDR3 is TGCGGTGCTAGAGATTATGGCAATCAGCCCCAGCATTTT.

The rearrangement uses TRBV25-1 and TRBJ2-5, with 7 bases fitting TRBD1. The last part of the DNA fits TRBJ2-7 better; the J call may be wrong. The CDR3 is 16 amino acids. Looked up from germline, CDR1 is MGHDK and CDR2 is SYGVNS. As DNA, the CDR3 is TGTGCCAGCAGTGGATTCGAGGGGGCGAGGTTAGACGAGCAGTACTTC. Amino acid sequence: CASSGFEGARLDEQYF.

This rearrangement joins TRBV6-6 to TRBJ2-1; D gene uncertain. Per the germline V gene, CDR1 is MNHNY and CDR2 is SVGAGI (reference sequence). V dropped 2 bases and J dropped 7 bases, with 18 bases sitting between them. This CDR3 is 16 amino acids long. CDR3 bases: TGTGCCAGCAGTTACCCACTCGGGTCGTTGGGGAATGAGCAGTTCTTC. As protein: CASSYPLGSLGNEQFF.

This chain connects TRBV24-1 to TRBJ2-2; D unresolved. The CDR3 covers 13 residues. The ends were cut back, 5 bases at V and 3 bases at J, with 6 bases in the middle. CDR1 is KGHDR, CDR2 SFDVKD, per germline. In DNA, the CDR3 is TGTGCCACCAGTGTTGGGTACACCGGGGAGCTGTTTTTT. Translating gives CATSVGYTGELFF.

With respect to this clonotype: Given a much more abundant clone one base away, this may be a read error. The V call is TRBV7-9, the J call TRBJ2-3; 8 nucleotides line up with TRBD1. Germline V lookup: CDR1 SEHNR, CDR2 FQNEAQ (reference sequence). This CDR3 has 16 amino acids. The CDR3 here is CASSFRDGQGYDMQYF. DNA of the CDR3: TGTGCCAGCAGCTTTCGGGATGGACAGGGTTACGATATGCAGTATTTT.

The V and J genes are TRBV20-1 and TRBJ2-3, with TRBD2 as a possible D gene (6 bases). Germline lookup yields CDR1 DFQATT and CDR2 SNEGSKA (reference sequence). This CDR3 contains 13 residues. The V end was cut by 6 bases, the J end by 3 bases, with 13 bases between. The CDR3 nucleotides read TGCAGTGCCCAGGGACTTACGACAGATACGCAGTATTTT. Translation gives CSAQGLTTDTQYF.

The sample holds a few counts of this clonotype. V usage is TRBV7-9 and J usage is TRBJ2-3; 7 bases map to TRBD2. Germline V gene lookup returns CDR1 SEHNR and CDR2 FQNEAQ (reference sequence). The CDR3 is 16 amino acids. The trim removed 9 bases at V and 0 bases at J, leaving 12 bases unmatched. In DNA, the CDR3 is TGTGCCAGGACGGCCCTAGCGGCCCGTAGCACAGATACGCAGTATTTT. Encoded protein: CARTALAARSTDTQYF.

This clonotype was seen a few times. V usage is TRBV3-1 and J usage is TRBJ2-3; 8 bases line up with TRBD2. There are 21 residues in the CDR3. Germline V gene sequence: CDR1 LGHDT, CDR2 YNNKEL (reference sequence). With V trimmed by 1 base and J by 0 bases, 18 bases remained unmatched. The CDR3 coding sequence is TGTGCCAGCAGCCAAGCCAGACTAGCGCCTTTTCCCCGAACTAGCACAGATACGCAGTATTTT. Translation: CASSQARLAPFPRTSTDTQYF.

The chain recombines TRBV6-4 with TRBJ2-3; TRBD2 agrees at 7 bases. This CDR3 comprises 16 residues. Germline CDR1 reads MRHNA; CDR2 reads SNTAGT. Losses at the gene ends were 0 bases for V and 1 base for J; bases not matched to a gene: 4. CDR3 protein: CASSDSVTSGTDTQYF. In DNA form, the CDR3 reads TGTGCCAGCAGTGACTCCGTTACTAGCGGCACAGATACGCAGTATTTT.

This chain uses TRBV12-3 or TRBV12-4 with TRBJ2-3, with D unclear. V gave up 7 bases and J gave up 0 bases, with 8 bases separating them. The CDR3 consists of 13 residues. CDR3 residues: CASTVHSTDTQYF. The CDR3 DNA follows: TGTGCCAGCACCGTACACAGCACAGATACGCAGTATTTT.

The chain employs TRBV7-4 and TRBJ2-1; 7 nucleotides agree with TRBD2. The CDR3 is made up of 18 amino acids. J was trimmed by 5 bases and V by 1 base; bases with no gene match: 14. Germline V CDR1 and CDR2: SGHVT, SQSDAQ. DNA of the CDR3: TGTGCCAGCAGCTTAGTCGTCACTAGCGCACCGCATGACAATGAGCAGTTCTTC. This encodes CASSLVVTSAPHDNEQFF.

The chain has TRBV20-1 and TRBJ2-3; tentatively, D is TRBD2 (6 bases). Trimming took off 6 bases at V and 3 bases at J, with 19 bases between the two ends. From germline, CDR1 is DFQATT and CDR2 SNEGSKA (reference sequence). The CDR3 extends over 15 amino acids. The CDR3 loop reads CSASRRREGTDTQYF. The CDR3 nucleotides read TGCAGTGCCAGTAGACGGCGGGAAGGGACAGATACGCAGTATTTT.

Here the CDR3 reads CASSQFFVPRRPYEQYF. CDR3 bases: TGCGCCAGCAGCCAATTTTTCGTCCCGCGCAGGCCCTACGAGCAGTACTTC. The V call is TRBV4-1, the J call TRBJ2-7; D remains unclear. The CDR3 has 17 amino acids. Trimming shortened V by 2 bases and J by 2 bases, and 19 bases separated the two germline ends. The germline V gene has CDR1 MGHRA and CDR2 YSYEKL.

This clonotype has only a few counts. The genes are TRBV6-5 and TRBJ2-4, with TRBD1 identical over 11 bases. The J call is doubtful: the DNA matches TRBJ2-7 better. The CDR3 spans 16 residues. Germline values: CDR1 MNHEY, CDR2 SVGAGI. CDR3 in DNA: TGTGCCAGCAGTTACTTTCGGACAGGGGGCTACGACGAGCAGTACTTC. Translation: CASSYFRTGGYDEQYF.

On this clonotype: At one boundary the junction diverges from the germline segment, which might be a read error. The chain uses TRBV5-6 and TRBJ2-1, with D perhaps given as TRBD1 or TRBD2 (10 bases each). This CDR3 is 21 amino acids long. CDR1 is SGHDT and CDR2 is YYEEEE in the germline V gene. The CDR3 nucleotides read TGTGCCAGCAGCCCCCTTGTCGACAGGGGGCTAGCGGGAGTTTCCTACAATGGGCAGTTCTTC. This translates into CASSPLVDRGLAGVSYNGQFF.

This chain connects TRBV27 to TRBJ1-1; the match to TRBD1 covers 9 bases. The V segment lost 5 bases and the J segment 1 base; nucleotides outside the gene matches: 14. The germline CDR1 and CDR2 sequences are MNHEY and SMNVEV (reference sequence). The CDR3 spans 18 residues. This CDR3 reads CASSPGTGMVSGNTEAFF. The CDR3 DNA reads as TGTGCCAGCAGTCCCGGGACAGGGATGGTGTCGGGGAACACTGAAGCTTTCTTT.

In its sample, this clonotype was seen many times. One junction end does not reproduce the germline sequence, and a read error may be involved. The rearrangement links TRBV7-2 to TRBJ2-3; 10 bases are shared with TRBD2. The germline V gene encodes CDR1 SGHTA and CDR2 FQGNSA. The CDR3 covers 14 residues. CDR3 DNA: TGTGCCAGCAGCCTAGCGGGGGCTATAGATACGCAGTATTTT. It translates to CASSLAGAIDTQYF.

The chain uses TRBV5-4 and TRBJ2-4; 7 nucleotides match TRBD1. The end of the DNA is better explained by TRBJ2-7, so the J call may be wrong. The length of the CDR3 is 14 residues. CDR1 and CDR2 (germline): SGHNT, YYREEE (reference sequence). CDR3: CASRRDRVQDEQYF. The CDR3 DNA is TGTGCCAGCAGACGCGACAGGGTCCAGGACGAGCAGTACTTC.

This clonotype has just a few counts. This rearrangement joins TRBV5-5 to TRBJ2-7; D remains unclear. Germline CDR1 reads SGHKS; CDR2 reads YYEKEE (reference sequence). Between the trimmed V and J ends, which lost 6 bases and 7 bases, there was a span of 5 bases. The CDR3 consists of 9 residues. The CDR3 DNA reads TGTGCCAGCATCAGGGAGCAGTACTTC. It codes for CASIREQYF.

The chain carries TRBV29-1 and TRBJ2-5; weak D call: TRBD1 (6 bases). The germline CDR1 and CDR2 sequences are SQVTM and ANQGSEA. The CDR3 extends over 12 amino acids. Trimming took off 1 base at V and 11 bases at J, with 14 bases between the two ends. For the CDR3, the DNA is TGCAGCGTTGAAGGGACAGCCGATGGGCAGTACTTC. Translated: CSVEGTADGQYF.

About this clonotype itself: This sequence may be a read error, since a much larger clone differs from it by one base. The chain employs TRBV12-3 or TRBV12-4 and TRBJ2-3; D is ambiguous. The CDR3 loop spans 12 amino acids. The CDR3 region has the DNA TGTGTCTCTGGACGGAGCACAGATGCGCAGTATTTT. Its protein product is CVSGRSTDAQYF.

Note on this clonotype: A read error may explain this, as a much larger clone is one base away. The genes are TRBV4-2 and TRBJ2-5, with D tentatively TRBD1 (6 bases). The CDR3 sequence is 13 residues long. Germline lookup yields CDR1 LGHNA and CDR2 YNFKEQ. Trimming took 1 base from V and 11 from J, leaving 14 bases between them. The chain's CDR3 is CASSQGGQTEQYF. CDR3 in DNA: TGTGCCAGCAGCCAAGGAGGACAGACTGAGCAGTACTTC.

The chain carries TRBV2 and TRBJ2-3; 9 positions agree with TRBD2. The germline CDR1 and CDR2 sequences are SNHLY and FYNNEI. The CDR3 contains 14 residues. V shed 8 bases, J shed 3 bases, and the junction held 6 bases outside the gene matches. The CDR3, as DNA: TGTGCCAGCGGAGTAGCGGGGGCTACAGATACGCAGTATTTT. Protein product: CASGVAGATDTQYF.

The DNA of the CDR3 is TGTGCCAGCAGCCAAAAGAAGCCGGGACCATACGGGGATACGCAGTATTTT. It codes for CASSQKKPGPYGDTQYF. This chain connects TRBV4-2 to TRBJ2-3; D possibly uses TRBD1 or TRBD2 (5 bases each). Between the trimmed V and J ends, which lost 2 bases and 6 bases, there was a span of 21 bases. The germline gives CDR1 LGHNA, CDR2 YNFKEQ. The CDR3 length is 17 residues.

The chain recombines TRBV12-3 or TRBV12-4 with TRBJ1-5, with D tentatively TRBD1 (6 bases). The CDR3 is 14 residues long. V was pared by 4 bases and J by 2 bases, with 9 bases between. The CDR3 loop reads CASSWGARNQPQHF. The CDR3 DNA reads TGTGCCAGCAGTTGGGGGGCGCGCAATCAGCCCCAGCATTTT.